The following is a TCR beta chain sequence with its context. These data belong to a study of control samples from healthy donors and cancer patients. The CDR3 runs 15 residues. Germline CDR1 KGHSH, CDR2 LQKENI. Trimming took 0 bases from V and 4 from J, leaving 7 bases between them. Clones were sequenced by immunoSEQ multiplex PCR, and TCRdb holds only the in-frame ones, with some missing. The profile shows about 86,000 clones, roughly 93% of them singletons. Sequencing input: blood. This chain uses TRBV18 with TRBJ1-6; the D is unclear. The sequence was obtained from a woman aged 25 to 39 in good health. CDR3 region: CASSPPAQYNSPLHF. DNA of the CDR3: TGTGCCAGCTCACCACCCGCACAGTATAATTCACCCCTCCACTTT. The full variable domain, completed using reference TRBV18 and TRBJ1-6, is NAGVMQNPRHLVRRRGQEARLRCSPMKGHSHVYWYRQLPEEGLKFMVYLQKENIIDESGMPKERFSAEFPKEGPSILRIQQVVRGDSAAYFCASSPPAQYNSPLHFGNGTRLTVT.